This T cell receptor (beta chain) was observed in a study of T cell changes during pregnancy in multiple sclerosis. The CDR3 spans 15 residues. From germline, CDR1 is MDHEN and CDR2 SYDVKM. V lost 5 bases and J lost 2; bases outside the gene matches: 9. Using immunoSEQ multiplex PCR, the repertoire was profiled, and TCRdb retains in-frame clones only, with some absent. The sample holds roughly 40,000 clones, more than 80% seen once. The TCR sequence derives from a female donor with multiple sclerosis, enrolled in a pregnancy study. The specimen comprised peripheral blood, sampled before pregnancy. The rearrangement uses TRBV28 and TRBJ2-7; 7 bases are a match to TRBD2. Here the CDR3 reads CASSLPSSGTYEQYF. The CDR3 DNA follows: TGTGCCAGCAGTCTCCCCTCTAGCGGTACCTACGAGCAGTACTTC.